A selection of T cell receptor beta chains follows, all from one sample in a study of immune evolution from preneoplasia to lung adenocarcinoma. Libraries were prepared by immunoSEQ multiplex PCR; TCRdb keeps only in-frame clonotypes and omits some of them. The table includes 7,500 to 8,500 clones, around 83% detected once. Sample: FFPE invasive lung adenocarcinoma tissue. All receptors derive from a person between 45 and 75 years old with lung adenocarcinoma. CDR3s include the opening cysteine and the closing phenylalanine or tryptophan. Each record gives: V gene, D gene, J gene, clone size, CDR3 protein, CDR3 DNA. A D gene is named only where the DNA matches it firmly. Clone size is stated in some rows and not others, as once, few, many or a class when expanded.

v_gene: TRBV5-1
d_gene: .
j_gene: TRBJ1-2
abundance: .
CDR3aa: CASSDRLHGYGYTF
CDR3nt: TGCGCCAGCAGTGACAGGTTGCACGGCTATGGCTACACCTTC

v_gene: TRBV18
d_gene: TRBD2
j_gene: TRBJ2-1
abundance: few
CDR3aa: CASSPRLAGGPTEQFF
CDR3nt: TGTGCCAGCTCACCTCGACTAGCGGGAGGGCCCACTGAGCAGTTCTTC

v_gene: TRBV5-8
d_gene: .
j_gene: TRBJ2-1
abundance: medium-sized
CDR3aa: CASSWGGQNNEQFF
CDR3nt: TGTGCCAGCAGCTGGGGGGGACAGAACAATGAGCAGTTCTTC

v_gene: TRBV18
d_gene: TRBD1
j_gene: TRBJ2-5
abundance: .
CDR3aa: CASSPRQGAVETQYF
CDR3nt: TGTGCCAGCTCCCCGCGACAGGGGGCGGTGGAGACCCAGTACTTC

v_gene: TRBV5-6
d_gene: .
j_gene: TRBJ1-2
abundance: once
CDR3aa: CASSLGVGYGYTF
CDR3nt: TGTGCCAGCAGCTTGGGGGTCGGCTATGGCTACACCTTC

v_gene: TRBV2
d_gene: .
j_gene: TRBJ1-2
abundance: .
CDR3aa: CASSETYNYGYTF
CDR3nt: TGTGCCAGCAGTGAAACCTATAACTATGGCTACACCTTC

v_gene: TRBV9
d_gene: TRBD2
j_gene: TRBJ2-1
abundance: few
CDR3aa: CASSASGSIYNEQFF
CDR3nt: TGTGCCAGCAGCGCAAGCGGGAGCATCTACAATGAGCAGTTCTTC

v_gene: TRBV19
d_gene: .
j_gene: TRBJ2-7
abundance: .
CDR3aa: CASSIFGGVSYEQYF
CDR3nt: TGTGCCAGTAGTATATTTGGCGGGGTTTCCTACGAGCAGTACTTC

v_gene: TRBV4-2
d_gene: .
j_gene: TRBJ2-6
abundance: .
CDR3aa: CASSQEMRGLTLSGANVLTF
CDR3nt: TGTGCCAGCAGCCAAGAAATGCGGGGACTTACCCTCTCTGGGGCCAACGTCCTGACTTTC

v_gene: TRBV6-1
d_gene: .
j_gene: TRBJ2-1
abundance: .
CDR3aa: CASSLGADGSNEQFF
CDR3nt: TGTGCCAGCAGTCTCGGGGCGGACGGTTCCAATGAGCAGTTCTTC

v_gene: TRBV10-3
d_gene: TRBD2
j_gene: TRBJ2-7
abundance: .
CDR3aa: CAISLSRTSGGDEQYF
CDR3nt: TGTGCCATCAGCCTTTCTCGGACTAGCGGGGGCGACGAGCAGTACTTC

v_gene: TRBV5-4
d_gene: .
j_gene: TRBJ1-1
abundance: .
CDR3aa: CASSLSGRGMNTEAFF
CDR3nt: TGTGCCAGCAGCTTGTCCGGCAGGGGTATGAACACTGAAGCTTTCTTT

v_gene: TRBV10-2
d_gene: .
j_gene: TRBJ2-7
abundance: .
CDR3aa: CASSPSYEQYF
CDR3nt: TGCGCCAGCAGTCCCTCCTACGAGCAGTACTTC

v_gene: TRBV6-5
d_gene: TRBD2
j_gene: TRBJ2-3
abundance: .
CDR3aa: CASNRLAGEDTQYF
CDR3nt: TGTGCCAGCAACAGACTAGCGGGAGAAGATACGCAGTATTTT

v_gene: TRBV2
d_gene: .
j_gene: TRBJ2-7
abundance: .
CDR3aa: CASIGVIGSPYEQYF
CDR3nt: TGTGCCAGCATAGGGGTAATTGGGTCCCCCTACGAGCAGTACTTC

v_gene: TRBV4-2
d_gene: .
j_gene: TRBJ2-2
abundance: .
CDR3aa: CASSQPVIGELFF
CDR3nt: TGTGCCAGCAGCCAACCCGTTATTGGGGAGCTGTTTTTT

v_gene: TRBV2
d_gene: TRBD1
j_gene: TRBJ1-1
abundance: once
CDR3aa: CASSGDRGDETEAFF
CDR3nt: TGTGCCAGCAGTGGAGACAGGGGGGATGAAACTGAAGCTTTCTTT

v_gene: TRBV6-5
d_gene: .
j_gene: TRBJ1-1
abundance: .
CDR3aa: CASRETIENTEAFF
CDR3nt: TGTGCCAGCAGGGAGACTATCGAGAACACTGAAGCTTTCTTT

v_gene: TRBV10-3
d_gene: TRBD2
j_gene: TRBJ2-7
abundance: .
CDR3aa: CAIARLAPNSYEQYF
CDR3nt: TGTGCCATCGCGAGACTAGCGCCTAACTCCTACGAGCAGTACTTC

v_gene: TRBV7-9
d_gene: TRBD1
j_gene: TRBJ2-2
abundance: few
CDR3aa: CASSGRTGDTGELFF
CDR3nt: TGTGCCAGCAGCGGCCGGACAGGGGACACCGGGGAGCTGTTTTTT

v_gene: TRBV2
d_gene: TRBD2
j_gene: TRBJ2-7
abundance: few
CDR3aa: CASRGLAGPYEQYF
CDR3nt: TGTGCCAGCAGAGGACTAGCGGGCCCCTACGAGCAGTACTTC

v_gene: TRBV4-1
d_gene: TRBD2
j_gene: TRBJ2-7
abundance: .
CDR3aa: CASSHLAGGSYEQYF
CDR3nt: TGCGCCAGCAGCCATCTAGCGGGAGGTTCCTACGAGCAGTACTTC

v_gene: TRBV2
d_gene: .
j_gene: TRBJ2-7
abundance: .
CDR3aa: CASSPVRVGYEQYF
CDR3nt: TGTGCCAGCAGTCCCGTCAGGGTAGGGTACGAGCAGTACTTC

v_gene: TRBV6-5
d_gene: .
j_gene: TRBJ1-1
abundance: .
CDR3aa: CASTPGALDEAFF
CDR3nt: TGTGCCAGTACGCCGGGGGCGCTGGATGAAGCTTTCTTT

v_gene: TRBV28
d_gene: .
j_gene: TRBJ2-7
abundance: .
CDR3aa: CASSIRGRNYEQYF
CDR3nt: TGTGCCAGCAGTATAAGAGGACGGAACTACGAGCAGTACTTC

v_gene: TRBV27
d_gene: TRBD2
j_gene: TRBJ2-5
abundance: .
CDR3aa: CASSTSGRLETQYF
CDR3nt: TGTGCCAGCAGTACTAGCGGGAGACTGGAGACCCAGTACTTC

v_gene: TRBV14
d_gene: TRBD1
j_gene: TRBJ1-4
abundance: .
CDR3aa: CASSQTGVLNEKLFF
CDR3nt: TGTGCCAGCAGCCAAACAGGGGTCCTTAATGAAAAACTGTTTTTT

v_gene: TRBV2
d_gene: TRBD2
j_gene: TRBJ2-5
abundance: .
CDR3aa: CASRTSGRARGETQYF
CDR3nt: TGTGCCAGCAGGACTAGCGGGAGGGCCCGGGGGGAGACCCAGTACTTC

v_gene: TRBV7-9
d_gene: .
j_gene: TRBJ2-3
abundance: .
CDR3aa: CASRVGGPIDTQYF
CDR3nt: TGTGCCAGCAGGGTAGGGGGGCCCATAGATACGCAGTATTTT

v_gene: TRBV10-1
d_gene: .
j_gene: TRBJ2-2
abundance: .
CDR3aa: CASSDRNRATGELFF
CDR3nt: TGCGCCAGCAGTGACCGGAACAGGGCGACCGGGGAGCTGTTTTTT

v_gene: TRBV30
d_gene: TRBD2
j_gene: TRBJ2-5
abundance: .
CDR3aa: CAWSARHGGDF
CDR3nt: TGTGCCTGGAGTGCCCGACACGGGGGGGACTTC

v_gene: TRBV7-9
d_gene: .
j_gene: TRBJ1-1
abundance: .
CDR3aa: CASSFVGGTNTEAFF
CDR3nt: TGTGCCAGCAGCTTTGTGGGGGGGACGAACACTGAAGCTTTCTTT

v_gene: TRBV6-4
d_gene: TRBD1
j_gene: TRBJ2-1
abundance: .
CDR3aa: CASSEKGGQGYPEQFF
CDR3nt: TGTGCCAGCAGTGAAAAGGGTGGACAGGGGTATCCTGAGCAGTTCTTC

v_gene: TRBV4-1
d_gene: .
j_gene: TRBJ1-3
abundance: .
CDR3aa: CASSQDRNTIYF
CDR3nt: TGCGCCAGCAGCCAAGACAGAAACACCATATATTTT

v_gene: TRBV7-3
d_gene: TRBD2
j_gene: TRBJ2-7
abundance: .
CDR3aa: CASSKFGGTSGRAEQYF
CDR3nt: TGTGCCAGCAGCAAATTTGGGGGGACTAGCGGGAGGGCCGAGCAGTACTTC

v_gene: TRBV29-1
d_gene: .
j_gene: TRBJ2-5
abundance: .
CDR3aa: CSVEREAGALETQYF
CDR3nt: TGCAGCGTTGAGAGGGAGGCCGGGGCTTTAGAGACCCAGTACTTC

v_gene: TRBV6-1
d_gene: .
j_gene: TRBJ1-2
abundance: few
CDR3aa: CASSEVGGYYGYTF
CDR3nt: TGTGCCAGCAGTGAAGTGGGGGGCTACTATGGCTACACCTTC

v_gene: TRBV6-1
d_gene: .
j_gene: TRBJ1-5
abundance: .
CDR3aa: CASVSSNQPQHF
CDR3nt: TGTGCCAGCGTTTCTAGCAATCAGCCCCAGCATTTT

v_gene: TRBV15
d_gene: TRBD1
j_gene: TRBJ1-3
abundance: .
CDR3aa: CATSTDRDPGNTIYF
CDR3nt: TGTGCCACCAGCACCGACAGGGATCCTGGAAACACCATATATTTT

v_gene: TRBV18
d_gene: TRBD1
j_gene: TRBJ2-7
abundance: .
CDR3aa: CASSPVQGAQPGEQYF
CDR3nt: TGTGCCAGCTCACCCGTCCAGGGGGCTCAACCGGGGGAGCAGTACTTC

v_gene: TRBV11-3
d_gene: .
j_gene: TRBJ2-2
abundance: .
CDR3aa: CASSLGSDSGELFF
CDR3nt: TGTGCCAGCAGCTTAGGTTCTGACTCTGGGGAGCTGTTTTTT

v_gene: TRBV7-3
d_gene: .
j_gene: TRBJ2-3
abundance: .
CDR3aa: CASSPLSTTDTQYF
CDR3nt: TGTGCCAGCAGCCCCCTCAGCACCACAGATACGCAGTATTTT

v_gene: TRBV6-1
d_gene: .
j_gene: TRBJ2-7
abundance: few
CDR3aa: CASSEEGGGGYEQYF
CDR3nt: TGTGCCAGCAGTGAAGAAGGGGGAGGGGGGTACGAGCAGTACTTC

v_gene: TRBV6-6
d_gene: .
j_gene: TRBJ2-2
abundance: once
CDR3aa: CASRDQDLITGELFF
CDR3nt: TGTGCCAGCAGAGATCAGGACCTAATCACCGGGGAGCTGTTTTTT

v_gene: TRBV11-3
d_gene: .
j_gene: TRBJ2-1
abundance: once
CDR3aa: CASSLAGPEVVDEQFF
CDR3nt: TGTGCCAGCAGCTTAGCTGGTCCGGAGGTCGTTGATGAGCAGTTCTTC

v_gene: TRBV5-1
d_gene: .
j_gene: TRBJ2-3
abundance: once
CDR3aa: CASSLGAADTQYF
CDR3nt: TGCGCCAGCAGCCTGGGGGCGGCAGATACGCAGTATTTT

v_gene: TRBV27
d_gene: .
j_gene: TRBJ1-1
abundance: .
CDR3aa: CASLGRGGNTEAFF
CDR3nt: TGTGCCAGTTTAGGTAGGGGGGGGAACACTGAAGCTTTCTTT

v_gene: TRBV29-1
d_gene: TRBD1
j_gene: TRBJ2-5
abundance: .
CDR3aa: CSVERTGRETQYF
CDR3nt: TGCAGCGTTGAACGGACAGGGAGGGAGACCCAGTACTTC

v_gene: TRBV4-2
d_gene: .
j_gene: TRBJ2-3
abundance: .
CDR3aa: CASSQGAFGGTDTQYF
CDR3nt: TGTGCCAGCAGCCAAGGGGCCTTTGGGGGCACAGATACGCAGTATTTT

v_gene: TRBV2
d_gene: .
j_gene: TRBJ2-3
abundance: .
CDR3aa: CASSESPTLTDTQYF
CDR3nt: TGTGCCAGCAGTGAGTCTCCCACGCTCACAGATACGCAGTATTTT

v_gene: TRBV6-1
d_gene: .
j_gene: TRBJ2-1
abundance: .
CDR3aa: CASTFTHNEQFF
CDR3nt: TGTGCCAGCACCTTTACGCACAATGAGCAGTTCTTC

v_gene: TRBV18
d_gene: .
j_gene: TRBJ2-2
abundance: .
CDR3aa: CASSPRGRRIGELFF
CDR3nt: TGTGCCAGCTCACCACGAGGTCGCCGGATCGGGGAGCTGTTTTTT